Listed here are 18 T cell receptor beta chains from one sample, sequenced in a study of blood T cell repertoires in COVID-19. Generated by immunoSEQ multiplex PCR, the TCRdb table keeps only in-frame clones and is missing some. The sample holds about 69,000 clones, about 84% seen once. Input material: peripheral blood. These receptors were taken from a man aged 45 to 65 with COVID-19, enrolled during active disease.

The chain recombines TRBV12-3 or TRBV12-4 with TRBJ2-5, with TRBD1 matching over 8 bases. V was clipped by 5 bases and J by 5 bases; unmatched bases: 4. The CDR3 has 13 residues. The CDR3 nucleotides are TGTGCCAGCAGTCCGGGACAGGTGGAGACCCAGTACTTC. This gives the protein CASSPGQVETQYF.

The chain couples TRBV7-9 to TRBJ2-6; D unclear. Germline V gene lookup returns CDR1 SEHNR and CDR2 FQNEAQ (reference sequence). Trimming shortened V by 5 bases and J by 0 bases, and 5 bases separated the two germline ends. The CDR3 has 14 amino acids. The CDR3 sequence: CASSTHSGANVLTF. The CDR3 nucleotides are TGTGCCAGCAGCACTCACTCTGGGGCCAACGTCCTGACTTTC.

This clone was counted only a few times. V usage is TRBV2 and J usage is TRBJ2-7, with 13 bases matching TRBD2. Per the germline V gene, CDR1 is SNHLY and CDR2 is FYNNEI. CDR3 length equals 15 residues. Trimming at V came to 6 bases and at J to 3 bases, leaving 5 bases not matched to a gene. DNA for the CDR3: TGTGCCAGCAGCCATAGACTAGCGGGGGGCTACGAGCAGTACTTC. Residues: CASSHRLAGGYEQYF.

This chain connects TRBV5-1 to TRBJ1-4; the D gene is possibly TRBD1 (6 bases). The CDR3 totals 15 residues. V dropped 4 bases and J dropped 0 bases, with 10 bases sitting between them. Germline V gives CDR1 SGHRS, CDR2 YFSETQ. The CDR3 region has the DNA TGCGCCAGCAGCGCTACAGGGCCAACTAATGAAAAACTGTTTTTT. Protein: CASSATGPTNEKLFF.

J is TRBJ2-3 and V is TRBV7-9; 10 bases fit TRBD1. Germline trimming cut 6 bases from V and 2 bases from J; bases unmatched to any gene: 8. Germline loops: CDR1 SEHNR, CDR2 FQNEAQ (reference sequence). The CDR3 consists of 16 residues. This chain's CDR3 is CASRLPGQGYTDTQYF. The CDR3 DNA reads as TGTGCCAGCAGATTACCGGGACAGGGGTACACAGATACGCAGTATTTT.

J is TRBJ2-7 and V is TRBV5-8; 7 bases are a match to TRBD2. The CDR3 consists of 13 residues. Germline V gene data show CDR1 as SGHTS and CDR2 as YDEGEE. The J segment lost 4 bases and the V segment lost 3 bases, leaving 4 bases of the junction unmatched. The CDR3 region has the DNA TGTGCCAGCAGCTCGGGACTATTTTACGAGCAGTACTTC. It is translated as CASSSGLFYEQYF.

V is TRBV13 and J is TRBJ2-7; TRBD1 matches 7 bases. The CDR3 extends over 15 amino acids. The V gene's germline CDR1 is PRHDT and CDR2 FYEKMQ (reference sequence). Trimming at V came to 5 bases and at J to 3 bases, leaving 10 bases not matched to a gene. The CDR3 DNA follows: TGTGCCAGCAGCGAGGGGACAGCCAGGAACTACGAGCAGTACTTC. Protein: CASSEGTARNYEQYF.

This sequence joins TRBV6-2 or TRBV6-3 and TRBJ2-2; D is ambiguous. Germline V gives CDR1 MNHEY, CDR2 SVGEGT. This CDR3 is built from 14 residues. Trimming removed 2 bases at V and 4 bases at J, with 8 bases between. CDR3 nucleotides: TGTGCCAGCAGTTACCAACAGATCACCGGGGAGCTGTTTTTT. Translated: CASSYQQITGELFF.

The chain has TRBV5-1 and TRBJ2-4; D may be TRBD2 (7 bases). The V gene's germline CDR1 is SGHRS and CDR2 YFSETQ. CDR3 length equals 17 residues. V lost 0 bases and J 4 bases, leaving 17 bases between the germline ends. CDR3 protein: CASSLGAPAGAKNIQYF. CDR3 coding DNA: TGCGCCAGCAGCTTGGGGGCCCCCGCGGGGGCAAAAAACATTCAGTACTTC.

V gene TRBV9 combines with J gene TRBJ2-1; the D is unclear. V was cut by 0 bases and J by 10 bases, with 11 bases left in between. The CDR3 runs 13 residues. Germline lookup yields CDR1 SGDLS and CDR2 YYNGEE. CDR3 nucleotides: TGTGCCAGCAGCGTAGAACCCCTGGGCGAGCAGTTCTTC. This gives the protein CASSVEPLGEQFF.

In this sample, this clone turned up once. CDR3 sequence: CASSRGQSLAGYTF. DNA of the CDR3: TGTGCCAGTAGTAGGGGACAGAGCTTAGCTGGCTACACCTTC. The rearrangement links TRBV19 to TRBJ1-2; the match to TRBD1 covers 7 bases. J lost 7 bases, V lost 4 bases, and 9 bases had no gene match. The CDR3 has 14 residues. Germline V lookup: CDR1 LNHDA, CDR2 SQIVND (reference sequence).

The chain joins TRBV19 to TRBJ2-7; 12 nucleotides match TRBD2. Germline loops: CDR1 LNHDA, CDR2 SQIVND (reference sequence). V lost 3 bases and J lost 2; bases outside the gene matches: 8. This CDR3 comprises 17 residues. The CDR3 is CASSIRLAGALPYEQYF. The DNA for the CDR3 is TGTGCCAGTAGTATTCGACTAGCGGGGGCCCTACCCTACGAGCAGTACTTC. Together with reference TRBV19 and TRBJ2-7, the CDR3 gives the full variable domain: DGGITQSPKYLFRKEGQNVTLSCEQNLNHDAMYWYRQDPGQGLRLIYYSQIVNDFQKGDIAEGYSVSREKKESFPLTVTSAQKNPTAFYLCASSIRLAGALPYEQYFGPGTRLTVT.

V gene TRBV10-3 combines with J gene TRBJ1-2; 9 nucleotides line up with TRBD1. The V and J ends lost 0 bases and 2 bases, in that order; junction bases with no gene match: 10. Germline V gene data show CDR1 as ENHRY and CDR2 as SYGVKD. The CDR3 consists of 18 residues. The CDR3 here is CAISESYYRGRTNYGYTF. Here the CDR3 DNA reads TGTGCCATCAGTGAGTCATATTACAGGGGGCGAACCAACTATGGCTACACCTTC.

V is TRBV11-2 and J is TRBJ2-7; D may be TRBD2 (6 bases). Germline CDR1 reads SGHAT; CDR2 reads FQNNGV. The CDR3 sequence is 15 residues long. The V end lost 3 bases, the J end lost 2 bases, and 14 bases lay between the germline ends. The CDR3 protein is CASSFRTGLAYEQYF. Here the CDR3 DNA reads TGTGCCAGCAGCTTCCGAACGGGACTGGCCTACGAGCAGTACTTC.

The chain combines TRBV6-4 with TRBJ2-3; 12 nucleotides line up with TRBD2. CDR3 length: 16 amino acids. The trim removed 6 bases at V and 4 bases at J, leaving 8 bases unmatched. Germline V gene data show CDR1 as MRHNA and CDR2 as SNTAGT. CDR3 sequence reads: CASSLGLAGSSDTQYF. The DNA for the CDR3 is TGTGCCAGCAGCCTAGGACTAGCGGGGTCGTCAGATACGCAGTATTTT.

V and J are TRBV5-5 and TRBJ2-1; TRBD2 might be the D (5 bases). This CDR3 has 15 residues. CDR1 SGHKS and CDR2 YYEKEE come from the germline V gene (reference sequence). V shed 2 bases and J shed 7 bases, with 16 bases lying between them. CDR3 coding DNA: TGTGCCAGCAGCTTAGGGCTAGCAGTTAGAAATGAGCAGTTCTTC. Translation: CASSLGLAVRNEQFF.

This chain uses TRBV19 with TRBJ2-5, with D uncertain. V was cut by 5 bases and J by 5 bases, with 6 bases left in between. The CDR3 length is 11 residues. Germline V gene sequence: CDR1 LNHDA, CDR2 SQIVND (reference sequence). The CDR3 DNA is TGTGCCAGTAGTTACGGGGAGACCCAGTACTTC. Residues: CASSYGETQYF.

V gene TRBV2 combines with J gene TRBJ2-5; D ambiguous. Germline CDR1 and CDR2: SNHLY and FYNNEI. V gave up 8 bases and J gave up 5 bases, with 12 bases separating them. The CDR3 consists of 12 residues. The CDR3 spells CASLAPQETQYF. The DNA for the CDR3 is TGTGCCAGCCTCGCACCCCAGGAGACCCAGTACTTC.